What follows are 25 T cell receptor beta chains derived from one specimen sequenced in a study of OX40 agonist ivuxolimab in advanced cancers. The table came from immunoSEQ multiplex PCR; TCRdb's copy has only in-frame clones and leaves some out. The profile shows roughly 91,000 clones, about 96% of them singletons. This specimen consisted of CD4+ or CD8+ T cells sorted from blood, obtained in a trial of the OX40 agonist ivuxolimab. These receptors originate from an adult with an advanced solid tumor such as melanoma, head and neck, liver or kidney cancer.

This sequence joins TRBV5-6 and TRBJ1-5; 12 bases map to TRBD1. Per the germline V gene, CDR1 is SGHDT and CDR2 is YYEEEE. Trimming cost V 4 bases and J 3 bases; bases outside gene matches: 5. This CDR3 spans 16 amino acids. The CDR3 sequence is CASSPGQGAFNQPQHF. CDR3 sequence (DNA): TGTGCCAGCAGCCCGGGACAGGGGGCTTTCAATCAGCCCCAGCATTTT. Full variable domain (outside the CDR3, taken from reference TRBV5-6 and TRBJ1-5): DAGVTQSPTHLIKTRGQQVTLRCSPKSGHDTVSWYQQALGQGPQFIFQYYEEEERQRGNFPDRFSGHQFPNYSSELNVNALLLGDSALYLCASSPGQGAFNQPQHFGDGTRLSIL.

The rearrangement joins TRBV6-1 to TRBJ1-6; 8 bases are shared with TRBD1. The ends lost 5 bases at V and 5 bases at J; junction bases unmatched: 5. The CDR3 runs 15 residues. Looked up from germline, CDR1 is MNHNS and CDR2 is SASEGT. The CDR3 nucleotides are TGTGCCAGCAGTAAGGACAGGGCGAATAATTCACCCCTCCACTTT. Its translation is CASSKDRANNSPLHF.

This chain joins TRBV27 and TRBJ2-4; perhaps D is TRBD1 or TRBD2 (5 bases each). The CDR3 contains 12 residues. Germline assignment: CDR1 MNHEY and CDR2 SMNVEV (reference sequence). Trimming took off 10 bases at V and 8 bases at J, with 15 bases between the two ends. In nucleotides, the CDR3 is TGTGCCACGGGCTTGAGGGGTGACATTCAGTACTTC. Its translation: CATGLRGDIQYF.

CDR3 bases: TGTGCCAGCAGTTTTGGGACTAGCGGGAGCAGTGGCGAGCAGTACTTC. Translation gives CASSFGTSGSSGEQYF. The chain combines TRBV28 with TRBJ2-7, with 14 positions matching TRBD2. Germline CDR1 is MDHEN and CDR2 is SYDVKM. V lost 3 bases and J lost 6; bases outside the gene matches: 7. The CDR3 length is 16 residues.

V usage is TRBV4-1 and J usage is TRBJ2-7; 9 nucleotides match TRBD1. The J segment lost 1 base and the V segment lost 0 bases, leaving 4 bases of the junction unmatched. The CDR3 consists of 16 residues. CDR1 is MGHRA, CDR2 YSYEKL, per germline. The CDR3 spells CASSQEGTGTSYEQYF. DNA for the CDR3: TGCGCCAGCAGCCAAGAAGGGACAGGGACATCCTACGAGCAGTACTTC.

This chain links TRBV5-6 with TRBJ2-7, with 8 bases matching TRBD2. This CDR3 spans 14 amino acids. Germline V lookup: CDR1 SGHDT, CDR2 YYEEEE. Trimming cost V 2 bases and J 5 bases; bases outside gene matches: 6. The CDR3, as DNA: TGTGCCAGCAGCTTTGGTAGCGGGACCCACGAGCAGTACTTC. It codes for CASSFGSGTHEQYF.

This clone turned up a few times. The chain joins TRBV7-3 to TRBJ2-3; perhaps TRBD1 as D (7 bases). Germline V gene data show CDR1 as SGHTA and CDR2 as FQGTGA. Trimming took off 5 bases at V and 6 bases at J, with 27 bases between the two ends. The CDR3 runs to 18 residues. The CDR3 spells CASSLGQRGGGSGDTQYF. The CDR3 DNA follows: TGTGCCAGCAGCCTGGGACAGAGGGGAGGAGGGTCAGGGGATACGCAGTATTTT.

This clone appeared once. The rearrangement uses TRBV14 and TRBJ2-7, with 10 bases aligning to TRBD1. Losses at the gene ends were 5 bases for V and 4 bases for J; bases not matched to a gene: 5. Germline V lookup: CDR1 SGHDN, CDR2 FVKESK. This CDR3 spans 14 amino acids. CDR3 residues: CASSYGQGGYEQYF. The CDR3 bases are TGTGCCAGCAGCTACGGACAGGGGGGGTACGAGCAGTACTTC.

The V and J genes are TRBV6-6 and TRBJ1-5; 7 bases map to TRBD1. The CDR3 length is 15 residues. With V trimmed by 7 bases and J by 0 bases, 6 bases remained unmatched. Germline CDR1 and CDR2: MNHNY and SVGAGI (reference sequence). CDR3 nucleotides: TGTGCCAGCACAACGGGACAGTATAGCAATCAGCCCCAGCATTTT. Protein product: CASTTGQYSNQPQHF.

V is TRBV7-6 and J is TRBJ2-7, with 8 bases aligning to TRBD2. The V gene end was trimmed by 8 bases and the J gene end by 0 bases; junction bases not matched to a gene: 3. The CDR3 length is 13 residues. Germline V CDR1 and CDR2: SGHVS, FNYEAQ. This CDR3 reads CASSSGGSYEQYF. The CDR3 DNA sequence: TGTGCCAGCTCGAGCGGGGGCTCCTACGAGCAGTACTTC.

CDR3 amino acids: CAIEGGSAPAGNTIYF. The CDR3 DNA reads as TGTGCCATCGAAGGGGGTTCAGCGCCAGCTGGAAACACCATATATTTT. The chain combines TRBV21-1 with TRBJ1-3; the table's TRBD1 call for D was not verified on the DNA. TRBV21-1 is classified as a pseudogene. This CDR3 region has 16 residues.

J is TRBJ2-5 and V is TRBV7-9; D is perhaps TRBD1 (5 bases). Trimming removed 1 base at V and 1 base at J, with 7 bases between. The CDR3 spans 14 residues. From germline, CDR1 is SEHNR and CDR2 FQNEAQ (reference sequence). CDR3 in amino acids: CASSLGTPQETQYF. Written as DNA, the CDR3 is TGTGCCAGCAGCTTAGGGACACCCCAAGAGACCCAGTACTTC.

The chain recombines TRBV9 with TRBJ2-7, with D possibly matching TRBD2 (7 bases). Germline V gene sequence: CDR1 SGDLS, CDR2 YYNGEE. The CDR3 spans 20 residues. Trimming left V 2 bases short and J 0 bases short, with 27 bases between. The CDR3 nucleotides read TGTGCCAGCAGCGTGGGGGTCCGGGGGGCTCCGATTCTACCCTCCTACGAGCAGTACTTC. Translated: CASSVGVRGAPILPSYEQYF. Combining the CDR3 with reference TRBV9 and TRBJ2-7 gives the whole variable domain DSGVTQTPKHLITATGQRVTLRCSPRSGDLSVYWYQQSLDQGLQFLIQYYNGEERAKGNILERFSAQQFPDLHSELNLSSLELGDSALYFCASSVGVRGAPILPSYEQYFGPGTRLTVT.

The chain's CDR3 is CASSLSTGQPQHF. The CDR3 DNA is TGTGCCAGCAGTTTATCCACCGGTCAGCCCCAGCATTTT. The chain joins TRBV27 to TRBJ1-5, with unresolved D. This CDR3 region has 13 residues. In germline, CDR1 is MNHEY, CDR2 SMNVEV (reference sequence). V lost 0 bases and J lost 6, with 6 bases in between.

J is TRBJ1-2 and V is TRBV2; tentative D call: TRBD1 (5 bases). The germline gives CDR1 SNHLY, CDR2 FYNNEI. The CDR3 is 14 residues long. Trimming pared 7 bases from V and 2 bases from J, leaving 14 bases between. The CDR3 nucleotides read TGTGCCAGCATAGGGGCAGGGTCGAACTATGGCTACACCTTC. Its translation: CASIGAGSNYGYTF.

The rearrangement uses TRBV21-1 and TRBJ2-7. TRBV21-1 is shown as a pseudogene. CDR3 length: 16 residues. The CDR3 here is CASHKAQDRTAYEQYF. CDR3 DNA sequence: TGTGCCAGCCACAAAGCGCAGGATCGGACGGCCTACGAGCAGTACTTC.

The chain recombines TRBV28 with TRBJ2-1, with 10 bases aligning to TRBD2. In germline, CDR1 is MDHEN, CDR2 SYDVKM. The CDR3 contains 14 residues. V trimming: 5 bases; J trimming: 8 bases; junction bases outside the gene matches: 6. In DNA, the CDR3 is TGTGCCAGCAGTGGGACTAGCGCTTTGTATGAGCAGTTCTTC. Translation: CASSGTSALYEQFF. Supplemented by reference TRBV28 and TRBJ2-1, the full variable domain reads DVKVTQSSRYLVKRTGEKVFLECVQDMDHENMFWYRQDPGLGLRLIYFSYDVKMKEKGDIPEGYSVSREKKERFSLILESASTNQTSMYLCASSGTSALYEQFFGPGTRLTVL.

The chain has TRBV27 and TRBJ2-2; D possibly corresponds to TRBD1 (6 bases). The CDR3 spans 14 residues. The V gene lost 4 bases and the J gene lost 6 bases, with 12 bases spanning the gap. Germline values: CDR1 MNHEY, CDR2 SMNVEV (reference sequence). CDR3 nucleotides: TGTGCCAGCAGTTGGTCGTCAGGGGCCGGGGAGCTGTTTTTT. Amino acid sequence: CASSWSSGAGELFF.

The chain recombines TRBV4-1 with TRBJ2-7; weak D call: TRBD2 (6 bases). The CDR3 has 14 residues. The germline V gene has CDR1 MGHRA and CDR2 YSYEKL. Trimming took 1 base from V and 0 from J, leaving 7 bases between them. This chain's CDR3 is CASSQGRGSYEQYF. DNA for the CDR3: TGCGCCAGCAGCCAAGGGCGGGGCTCCTACGAGCAGTACTTC.

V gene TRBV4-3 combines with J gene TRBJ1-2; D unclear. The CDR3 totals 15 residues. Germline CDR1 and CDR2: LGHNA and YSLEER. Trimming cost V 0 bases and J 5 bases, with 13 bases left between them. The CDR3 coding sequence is TGCGCCAGCAGCCAAGATCGGGCCACGGTGTATGGCTACACCTTC. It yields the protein CASSQDRATVYGYTF.

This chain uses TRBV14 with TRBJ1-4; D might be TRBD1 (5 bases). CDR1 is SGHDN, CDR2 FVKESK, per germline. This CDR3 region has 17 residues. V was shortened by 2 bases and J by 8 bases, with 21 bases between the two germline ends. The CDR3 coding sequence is TGTGCCAGCAGCCAAATGCCAGGAGGGCTTCGGGGGGAAAAACTGTTTTTT. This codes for CASSQMPGGLRGEKLFF. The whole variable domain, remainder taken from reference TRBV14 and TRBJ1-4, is EAGVTQFPSHSVIEKGQTVTLRCDPISGHDNLYWYRRVMGKEIKFLLHFVKESKQDESGMPNNRFLAERTGGTYSTLKVQPAELEDSGVYFCASSQMPGGLRGEKLFFGSGTQLSVL.

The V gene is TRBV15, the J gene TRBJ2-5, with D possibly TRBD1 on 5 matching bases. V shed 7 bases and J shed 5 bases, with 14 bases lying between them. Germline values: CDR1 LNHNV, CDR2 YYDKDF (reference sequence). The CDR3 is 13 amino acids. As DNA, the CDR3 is TGTGCCACCATCAGGTCAGGGTGGGAGACCCAGTACTTC. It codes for CATIRSGWETQYF.

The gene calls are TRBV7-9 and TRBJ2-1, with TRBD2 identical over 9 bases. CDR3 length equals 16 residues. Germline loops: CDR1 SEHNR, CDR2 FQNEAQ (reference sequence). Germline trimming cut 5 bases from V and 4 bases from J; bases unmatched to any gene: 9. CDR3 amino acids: CASSLKAGGVYNEQFF. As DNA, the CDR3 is TGTGCCAGCAGCCTAAAAGCGGGAGGAGTATACAATGAGCAGTTCTTC.

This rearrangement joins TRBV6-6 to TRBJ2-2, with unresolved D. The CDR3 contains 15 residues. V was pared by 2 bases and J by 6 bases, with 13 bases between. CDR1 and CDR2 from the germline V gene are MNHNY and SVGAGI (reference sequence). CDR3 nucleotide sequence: TGTGCCAGCAGTTACGGGGTACGTGGACCCGGGGAGCTGTTTTTT. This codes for CASSYGVRGPGELFF.

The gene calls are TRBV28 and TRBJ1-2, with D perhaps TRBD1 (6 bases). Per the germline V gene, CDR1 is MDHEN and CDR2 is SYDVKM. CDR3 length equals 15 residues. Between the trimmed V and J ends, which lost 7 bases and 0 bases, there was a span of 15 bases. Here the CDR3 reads CASTASDSANYGYTF. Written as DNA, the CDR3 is TGTGCCAGCACCGCGTCGGACAGCGCTAACTATGGCTACACCTTC.